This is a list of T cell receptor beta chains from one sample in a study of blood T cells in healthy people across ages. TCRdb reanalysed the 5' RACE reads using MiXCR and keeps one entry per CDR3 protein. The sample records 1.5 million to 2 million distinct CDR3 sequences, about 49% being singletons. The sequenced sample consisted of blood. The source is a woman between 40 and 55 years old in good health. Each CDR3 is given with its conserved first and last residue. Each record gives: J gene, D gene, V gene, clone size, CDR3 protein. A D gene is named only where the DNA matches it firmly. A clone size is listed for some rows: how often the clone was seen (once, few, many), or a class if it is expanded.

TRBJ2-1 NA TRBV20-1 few CSAIGPQGGQFF
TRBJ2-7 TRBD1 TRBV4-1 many CASSQDRYDRDYEQYF
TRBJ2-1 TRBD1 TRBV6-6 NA CASSTRGQYNEQFF
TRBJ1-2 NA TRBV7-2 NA CASSPNRGPTYGYTF
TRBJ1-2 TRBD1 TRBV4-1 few CASSHLTRQGDLYGYTF
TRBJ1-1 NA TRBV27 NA CASSLRSGGANTEAFF
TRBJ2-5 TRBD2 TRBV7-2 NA CASSLDVGGGYQETQYF
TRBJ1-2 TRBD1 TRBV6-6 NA CASSALKTGVNGYTF
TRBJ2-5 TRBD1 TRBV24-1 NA CATSGDRGSTQETQYF
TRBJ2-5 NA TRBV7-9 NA CASMIGTGRTQYF
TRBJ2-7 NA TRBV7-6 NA CASSPTGAGSYEKYF
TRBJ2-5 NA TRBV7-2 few CASTHPARQTQYF
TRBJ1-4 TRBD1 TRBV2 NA CASSRDRVSEKLFF
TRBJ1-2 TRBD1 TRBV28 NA CASSPDRIRGYTF
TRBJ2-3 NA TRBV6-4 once CASSKGGAHTDTQYF
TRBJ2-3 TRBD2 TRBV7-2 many CASSLALAGGTDTQYF
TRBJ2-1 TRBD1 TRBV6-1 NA CASRRTGDSYNEQFF
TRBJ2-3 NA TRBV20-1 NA CSARTALDTQYF
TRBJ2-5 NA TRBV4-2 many CASSQGSGSGAETQYF
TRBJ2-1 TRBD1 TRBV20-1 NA CSARLRQGYNEQFF
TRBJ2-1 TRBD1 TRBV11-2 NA CASSFKVAGGNEQFF
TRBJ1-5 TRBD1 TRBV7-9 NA CASSFGQDAQPQHF
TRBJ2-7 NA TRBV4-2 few CASSHLGGGGTYEQYF
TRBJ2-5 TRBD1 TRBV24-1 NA CATSLGQLQETQYF
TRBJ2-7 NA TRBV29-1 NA CSVVPTGEPTYEQYF
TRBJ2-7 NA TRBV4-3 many CASSQGVGDTTYEQYF
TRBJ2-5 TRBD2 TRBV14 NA CASSPWRGAEETQYF
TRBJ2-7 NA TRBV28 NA CASSFLGVTVNSYEQYF